Described below is a single T cell receptor beta chain sequence and its context. The sample belongs to a study of blood T cell repertoires in COVID-19. Looking at the study overall: Sites in the United States, Italy and Spain provided acute and convalescent COVID-19 samples.

The protocol was immunoSEQ multiplex PCR, while the TCRdb copy is restricted to in-frame clones and leaves out a portion. The sample lists around 120,000 clones; roughly nine tenths were seen once. Losses at the gene ends were 6 bases for V and 9 bases for J; bases not matched to a gene: 17. CDR1 and CDR2 (germline): SNHLY, FYNNEI. The CDR3 is 16 amino acids. This TCR came from a man aged 50 to 59 with active COVID-19. Sequencing was performed on peripheral blood. The rearrangement links TRBV2 to TRBJ2-1; 7 bases line up with TRBD2. The CDR3 DNA reads TGTGCCAGCAGGGGGGGGAAGGGAAGCCAGGACGGTGAGCAGTTCTTC. Translation: CASRGGKGSQDGEQFF.